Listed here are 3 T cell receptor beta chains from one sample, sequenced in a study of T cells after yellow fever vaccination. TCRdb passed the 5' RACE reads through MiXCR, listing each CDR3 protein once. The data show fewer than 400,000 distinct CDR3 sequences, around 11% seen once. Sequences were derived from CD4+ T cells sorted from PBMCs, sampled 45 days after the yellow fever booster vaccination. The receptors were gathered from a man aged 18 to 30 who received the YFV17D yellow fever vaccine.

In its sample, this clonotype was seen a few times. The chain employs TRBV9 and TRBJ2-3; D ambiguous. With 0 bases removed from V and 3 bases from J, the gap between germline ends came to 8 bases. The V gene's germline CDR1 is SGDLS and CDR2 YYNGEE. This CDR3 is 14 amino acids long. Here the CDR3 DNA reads TGTGCCAGCAGCGTAGCCGGCTGGACAGATACGCAGTATTTT. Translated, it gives CASSVAGWTDTQYF.

CDR3 in amino acids: CSALGNPIEQFF. The CDR3 bases are TGCAGTGCTCTGGGGAACCCCATTGAGCAGTTCTTC. This rearrangement joins TRBV20-1 to TRBJ2-1; unclear D gene. Germline V gene lookup returns CDR1 DFQATT and CDR2 SNEGSKA (reference sequence). Deletions cut 5 bases from V and 9 bases from J, with 14 bases between. This CDR3 is built from 12 residues.

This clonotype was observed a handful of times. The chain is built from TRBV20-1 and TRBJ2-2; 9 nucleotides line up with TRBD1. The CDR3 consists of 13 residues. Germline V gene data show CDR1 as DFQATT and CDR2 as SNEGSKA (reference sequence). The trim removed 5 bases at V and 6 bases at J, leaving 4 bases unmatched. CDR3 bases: TGCAGTGCTCGACAGGGGGTCGCCGGGGAGCTGTTTTTT. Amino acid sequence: CSARQGVAGELFF.